This T cell receptor (beta chain) was sequenced during a study of control samples from healthy donors and cancer patients. The trim removed 7 bases at V and 4 bases at J, leaving 3 bases unmatched. The CDR3 contains 13 residues. Per germline, CDR1 SQVTM and CDR2 ANQGSEA. Assay used: immunoSEQ multiplex PCR; TCRdb lists only in-frame clones, some missing. The sample shows 150,000 to 200,000 clones, 80% to 90% of them seen only once. This clonotype originated in a woman in her 30s in good health. The chain uses TRBV29-1 and TRBJ2-1; TRBD1 agrees at 11 bases. The sequenced sample was blood. The CDR3 DNA is TGCAGCGCCCGGGACAGGGGGTACAATGAGCAGTTCTTC. Its protein product is CSARDRGYNEQFF.